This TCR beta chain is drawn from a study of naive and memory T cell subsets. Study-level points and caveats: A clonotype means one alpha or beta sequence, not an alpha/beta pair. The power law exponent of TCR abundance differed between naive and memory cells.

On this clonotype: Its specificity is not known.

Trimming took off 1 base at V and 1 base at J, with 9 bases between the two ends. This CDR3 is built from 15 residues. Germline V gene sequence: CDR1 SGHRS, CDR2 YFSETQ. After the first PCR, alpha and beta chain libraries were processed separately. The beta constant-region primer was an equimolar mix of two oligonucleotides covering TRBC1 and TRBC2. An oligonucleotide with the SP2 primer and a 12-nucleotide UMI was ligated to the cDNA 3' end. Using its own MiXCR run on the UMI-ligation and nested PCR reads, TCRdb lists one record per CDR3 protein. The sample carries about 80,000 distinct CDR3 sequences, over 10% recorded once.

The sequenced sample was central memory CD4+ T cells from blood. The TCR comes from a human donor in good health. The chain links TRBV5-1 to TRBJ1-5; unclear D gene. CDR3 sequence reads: CASSLKPDSNQPQHF. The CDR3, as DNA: TGCGCCAGCAGCTTGAAGCCGGACAGCAATCAGCCCCAGCATTTT.